This TCR beta chain was obtained from a study of neurological immune-mediated disorders. Synthesis of cDNA used 5'RACE (with 10-nucleotide random UMIs). Over 190 million TCR-beta sequences from 15-18 subjects came from every sequencing run. Via MiXCR, TCRdb re-called the 5' RACE reads, giving one row per CDR3 protein. Seen here are 70,000 to 95,000 distinct CDR3 sequences, 13% observed once, and the top ten hold under 6%. In germline, CDR1 is DFQATT, CDR2 SNEGSKA (reference sequence). CDR3 size: 17 residues. The V gene lost 0 bases and the J gene lost 0 bases, with 17 bases spanning the gap. Findings of the study overall: HTLV-1-associated myelopathy had the most TCR clonal expansion, whereas multiple sclerosis had the least (lower than in healthy controls). Across subjects, expanded clones had no CDR3 amino acid sequences in common, pointing to private repertoires in all groups.

This clonotype was observed many times. Its antigen is undetermined. The time point here: longitudinal time-point 2. The TCR sequence derives from a female donor with HTLV-1-associated myelopathy (HAM/TSP). The rearrangement joins TRBV20-1 to TRBJ2-5; D could derive from TRBD1 or TRBD2 (5 bases each). Sequencing input: PBMCs. CDR3 sequence reads: CSARDFNRDGYQETQYF. CDR3 nucleotide sequence: TGCAGTGCTAGAGACTTTAACCGGGACGGGTACCAAGAGACCCAGTACTTC.